Each of the 18 T cell receptor beta chains below was sequenced from the same sample in a study of cytomegalovirus exposure and HLA in healthy donors. The PCR had 60 Vbeta and 13 Jbeta primers. Measured with immunoSEQ multiplex PCR; TCRdb has only the in-frame clones, and not every one. Of 85,000 to 120,000 clones listed, roughly 71% are singletons. Source material: PBMCs. The receptors originated from a male donor in good health and CMV-seropositive.

This chain joins TRBV2 and TRBJ1-2; TRBD1 matches 7 bases. This CDR3 is 13 amino acids long. Looked up from germline, CDR1 is SNHLY and CDR2 is FYNNEI. Losses at the gene ends were 5 bases for V and 5 bases for J; bases not matched to a gene: 5. DNA for the CDR3: TGTGCCAGCAGTCCTGGGACAGAATATGGCTACACCTTC. Translation: CASSPGTEYGYTF.

This clone has a single count. The rearrangement uses TRBV5-1 and TRBJ1-2; 12 bases map to TRBD1. The CDR3 extends over 14 amino acids. J was trimmed by 6 bases and V by 3 bases; bases with no gene match: 3. CDR1 is SGHRS and CDR2 is YFSETQ in the germline V gene. The chain's CDR3 is CASSWGTGGDGYTF. CDR3 in DNA: TGCGCCAGCAGCTGGGGGACAGGGGGCGATGGCTACACCTTC.

This clone occurred a few times. V is TRBV19 and J is TRBJ2-3; 7 positions agree with TRBD2. Germline V gene data show CDR1 as LNHDA and CDR2 as SQIVND (reference sequence). J was trimmed by 2 bases and V by 8 bases; bases with no gene match: 10. CDR3 length: 15 amino acids. CDR3 protein: CASAGVGATTDTQYF. CDR3 nucleotides: TGTGCCAGTGCGGGGGTGGGCGCAACCACAGATACGCAGTATTTT.

The rearrangement uses TRBV30 and TRBJ2-3, with 9 bases that match TRBD1. The CDR3 is made up of 16 amino acids. Germline V gives CDR1 GTSNPN, CDR2 SVGIG (reference sequence). J gave up 3 bases and V 2 bases, and 9 bases lay outside the gene matches. The CDR3 nucleotides read TGTGCCTGGAGTAATTTTGGGACAGGGACAACAGATACGCAGTATTTT. Its protein is CAWSNFGTGTTDTQYF.

In this sample, this clone turned up once. The V gene is TRBV14, the J gene TRBJ1-2; no reliable D call. Germline V gives CDR1 SGHDN, CDR2 FVKESK. Between the trimmed V and J ends, which lost 0 bases and 2 bases, there was a span of 10 bases. The CDR3 is 15 residues long. The CDR3 here is CASSQDGALNYGYTF. The CDR3 bases are TGTGCCAGCAGCCAAGATGGAGCGTTAAACTATGGCTACACCTTC.

The chain combines TRBV19 with TRBJ1-5, with 8 nucleotides matching TRBD1. Germline V CDR1 and CDR2: LNHDA, SQIVND (reference sequence). The V segment lost 10 bases and the J segment 1 base; nucleotides outside the gene matches: 6. The CDR3 totals 14 residues. CDR3 sequence (DNA): TGTGCCACCTGGACAGGGACGAGCAATCAGCCCCAGCATTTT. Residues: CATWTGTSNQPQHF.

The V and J genes are TRBV4-1 and TRBJ1-1; 7 positions agree with TRBD1. CDR3 length: 15 residues. The V gene end was trimmed by 4 bases and the J gene end by 4 bases; junction bases not matched to a gene: 9. In germline, CDR1 is MGHRA, CDR2 YSYEKL. CDR3 protein: CASSRRGDGGTEAFF. DNA of the CDR3: TGCGCCAGCAGCCGCAGGGGGGACGGGGGCACTGAAGCTTTCTTT.

The chain joins TRBV4-1 to TRBJ1-3; weak D call: TRBD1 (5 bases). CDR1 and CDR2 from the germline V gene are MGHRA and YSYEKL. Between the trimmed V and J ends, which lost 4 bases and 0 bases, there was a span of 16 bases. The CDR3 spans 17 residues. CDR3 in amino acids: CASSLATGGNSGNTIYF. CDR3 nucleotide sequence: TGCGCCAGCAGCCTAGCAACCGGGGGGAACTCTGGAAACACCATATATTTT.

The chain couples TRBV7-6 to TRBJ2-7, with 10 bases lining up with TRBD2. The trim removed 5 bases at V and 0 bases at J, leaving 7 bases unmatched. CDR1 and CDR2 (germline): SGHVS, FNYEAQ. The CDR3 sequence is 16 residues long. Here the CDR3 DNA reads TGTGCCAGCAGCCCCAAATTAGCGGGAGGCTCCTACGAGCAGTACTTC. This encodes CASSPKLAGGSYEQYF. Complete variable domain (other parts from reference TRBV7-6 and TRBJ2-7): GAGVSQSPRYKVTKRGQDVALRCDPISGHVSLYWYRQALGQGPEFLTYFNYEAQQDKSGLPNDRFSAERPEGSISTLTIQRTEQRDSAMYRCASSPKLAGGSYEQYFGPGTRLTVT.

V is TRBV15 and J is TRBJ1-5, with 7 bases that match TRBD1. Trimming took 5 bases from V and 2 from J; bases not matched to a gene: 6. The germline CDR1 and CDR2 sequences are LNHNV and YYDKDF (reference sequence). CDR3 length: 15 residues. The CDR3 reads CATSSYRGGNQPQHF. The CDR3 DNA sequence: TGTGCCACCAGCTCATACAGGGGCGGCAATCAGCCCCAGCATTTT.

The rearrangement joins TRBV5-1 to TRBJ1-2; 7 nucleotides align to TRBD1. Germline V gene data show CDR1 as SGHRS and CDR2 as YFSETQ. This CDR3 is built from 14 residues. Trimming took 0 bases from V and 6 from J; bases not matched to a gene: 5. CDR3 in amino acids: CASSLAEGANGYTF. The CDR3 DNA reads TGCGCCAGCAGCTTGGCGGAGGGGGCTAATGGCTACACCTTC. Based on the CDR3 plus reference TRBV5-1 and TRBJ1-2, the full variable domain is KAGVTQTPRYLIKTRGQQVTLSCSPISGHRSVSWYQQTPGQGLQFLFEYFSETQRNKGNFPGRFSGRQFSNSRSEMNVSTLELGDSALYLCASSLAEGANGYTFGSGTRLTVV.

The CDR3 loop reads CASSYSSGTRRNEQFF. Here the CDR3 DNA reads TGTGCCAGCAGTTACTCGAGCGGGACGCGGCGAAATGAGCAGTTCTTC. The gene calls are TRBV6-5 and TRBJ2-1; the match to TRBD2 covers 7 bases. CDR3 length: 16 amino acids. Germline V CDR1 and CDR2: MNHEY, SVGAGI. J gave up 7 bases and V 0 bases, and 9 bases lay outside the gene matches.

The V call is TRBV28, the J call TRBJ1-2; 7 bases line up with TRBD1. V lost 8 bases to trimming and J lost 8 bases; unmatched junction nucleotides: 8. This CDR3 spans 12 amino acids. Germline CDR1 MDHEN, CDR2 SYDVKM. The CDR3 bases are TGTGCCAGCGGGGGACAGCCTAGGGGCTACACCTTC. As protein: CASGGQPRGYTF.

The V and J genes are TRBV5-1 and TRBJ2-3, with 10 positions matching TRBD1. This CDR3 has 14 residues. The V segment lost 4 bases and the J segment 4 bases; nucleotides outside the gene matches: 3. CDR1 and CDR2 from the germline V gene are SGHRS and YFSETQ. The CDR3 nucleotides are TGCGCCAGCAGCCGGGACAGGGGCGCAGATACGCAGTATTTT. It is translated as CASSRDRGADTQYF.

The chain combines TRBV5-4 with TRBJ1-1; 8 nucleotides line up with TRBD1. The V gene's germline CDR1 is SGHNT and CDR2 YYREEE (reference sequence). This CDR3 has 19 residues. V shed 4 bases, J shed 0 bases, and the junction held 17 bases outside the gene matches. Here the CDR3 reads CASSGQSGQATYMNTEAFF. CDR3 DNA sequence: TGTGCCAGCAGCGGTCAATCGGGACAGGCGACTTACATGAACACTGAAGCTTTCTTT.

This chain links TRBV27 with TRBJ2-2; maybe TRBD2 (6 bases). This CDR3 is built from 16 residues. Trimming took 5 bases from V and 1 from J, leaving 14 bases between them. CDR1 is MNHEY and CDR2 is SMNVEV in the germline V gene (reference sequence). The CDR3 nucleotides read TGTGCCAGCAGTAAAGGAGGGGTGTTGAACACCGGGGAGCTGTTTTTT. It encodes CASSKGGVLNTGELFF.

The V call is TRBV30, the J call TRBJ2-1; 14 bases match TRBD2. Germline CDR1 is GTSNPN and CDR2 is SVGIG (reference sequence). The J segment lost 5 bases and the V segment lost 2 bases, leaving 8 bases of the junction unmatched. This CDR3 has 17 amino acids. In DNA, the CDR3 is TGTGCCTGGAGTCCCGGGACTAGCGGGAGTTTAAACAATGAGCAGTTCTTC. Its protein product is CAWSPGTSGSLNNEQFF.

The gene calls are TRBV4-2 and TRBJ2-7; the D is unclear. Germline loops: CDR1 LGHNA, CDR2 YNFKEQ. V was shortened by 1 base and J by 0 bases, with 13 bases between the two germline ends. This CDR3 has 16 residues. The CDR3 DNA sequence: TGTGCCAGCAGCCAAGGGGCAGCCCTGAGCTCCTACGAGCAGTACTTC. This translates into CASSQGAALSSYEQYF.